This T cell receptor (beta chain) originates from a study of T-cell memory formation after mild COVID-19. About the study: Most TCR clusters belonged to a single donor.

General study points: Cross-reactive memory seemingly joined, as some responding clones were found in pre-infection memory. Clones that got smaller from day 15 to 85 had even CD4/CD8, while clones growing later tipped toward CD4+.

Points on this clonotype: The antigen remains unidentified.

The length of the CDR3 is 14 residues. The V and J ends lost 8 bases and 5 bases, in that order; junction bases with no gene match: 5. Germline assignment: CDR1 MNHEY and CDR2 SVGEGT. 5'RACE, which relied on constant-segment primers, yielded TCR alpha and TCR beta cDNA libraries carrying sample barcodes and UMIs. MiXCR was run by TCRdb on the 5' RACE reads, yielding one entry per CDR3 protein. The sample yields roughly 400,000 distinct CDR3 sequences, about 17% seen once. The specimen was PBMCs or a T cell subset sorted from them (not recorded which). The V call is TRBV6-2 or TRBV6-3, the J call TRBJ2-2, with 10 bases aligning to TRBD2. The sequence came from a man younger than 30 who had mild COVID-19 (a few samples of this study predate the infection). Cell type and time point are not known. CDR3 residues: CASGAGGHTGELFF. Here the CDR3 DNA reads TGTGCCAGCGGAGCGGGGGGGCATACCGGGGAGCTGTTTTTT.